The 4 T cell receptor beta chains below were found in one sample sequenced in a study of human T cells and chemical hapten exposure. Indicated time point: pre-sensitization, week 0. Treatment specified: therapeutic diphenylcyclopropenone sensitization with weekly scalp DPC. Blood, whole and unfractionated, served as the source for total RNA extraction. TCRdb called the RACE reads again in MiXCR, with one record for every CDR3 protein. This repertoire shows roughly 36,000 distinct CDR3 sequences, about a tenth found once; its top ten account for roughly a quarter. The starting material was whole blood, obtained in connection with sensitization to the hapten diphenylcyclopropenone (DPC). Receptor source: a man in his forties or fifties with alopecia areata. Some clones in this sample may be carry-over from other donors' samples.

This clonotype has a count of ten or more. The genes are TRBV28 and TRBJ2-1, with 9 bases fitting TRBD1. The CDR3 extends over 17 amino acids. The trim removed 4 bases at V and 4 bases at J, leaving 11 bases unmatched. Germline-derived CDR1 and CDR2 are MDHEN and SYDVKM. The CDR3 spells CASSSSPGTGYYNEQFF. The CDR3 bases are TGTGCCAGCAGTTCCAGCCCCGGGACAGGGTATTACAATGAGCAGTTCTTC.

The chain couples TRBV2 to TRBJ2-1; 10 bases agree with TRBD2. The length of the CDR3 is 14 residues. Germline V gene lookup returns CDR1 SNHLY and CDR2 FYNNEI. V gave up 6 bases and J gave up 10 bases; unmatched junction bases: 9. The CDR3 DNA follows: TGTGCCAGCAGCCCTAGCGGGAGTAGGGGAGAGCAGTTCTTC. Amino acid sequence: CASSPSGSRGEQFF.

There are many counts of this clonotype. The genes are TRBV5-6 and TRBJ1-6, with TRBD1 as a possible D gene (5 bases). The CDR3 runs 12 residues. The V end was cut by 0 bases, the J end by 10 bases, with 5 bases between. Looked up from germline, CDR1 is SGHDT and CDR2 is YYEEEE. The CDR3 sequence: CASSLGDSPLHF. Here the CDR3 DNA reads TGTGCCAGCAGCTTGGGGGACTCACCCCTCCACTTT.

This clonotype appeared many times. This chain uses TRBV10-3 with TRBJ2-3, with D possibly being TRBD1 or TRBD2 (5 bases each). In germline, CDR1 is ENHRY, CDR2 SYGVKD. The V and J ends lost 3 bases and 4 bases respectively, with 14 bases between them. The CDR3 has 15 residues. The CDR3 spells CAISEKGVRADTQYF. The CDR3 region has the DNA TGTGCCATCAGTGAAAAAGGGGTGAGGGCAGATACGCAGTATTTT.